This T cell receptor (beta chain) was found in a study of cytomegalovirus exposure and HLA in healthy donors. PCR employed 60 Vbeta and 13 Jbeta primers. Per the study methods: Later, an analysis found around 80 million unique TCR beta chains, and some 10 million of these were shared. Profiling relied on immunoSEQ multiplex PCR, and the TCRdb table lists in-frame clones only, not all of them. The V and J calls and clone size come from that table; D and trimming were worked out from the DNA. This sample has about 130,000 clones, with 60% to 80% found just once. General study points: An analysis done earlier found most TCR beta V segments productive about 90% or about 30% of the time. Among TCR beta chains, those listed as cytomegalovirus-associated numbered about 160. It is likely that the observed cluster of highly shared sequence variants was a sequencing artifact.

To note about this clone: Its antigen is as yet unknown.

Looked up from germline, CDR1 is MNHNS and CDR2 is SASEGT. V shed 6 bases and J shed 5 bases, with 13 bases lying between them. The CDR3 spans 13 residues. Sequenced input: PBMCs. The origin of this receptor is a woman aged 50 to 60 in good health and CMV-seronegative. The chain has TRBV6-1 and TRBJ2-5; D possibly corresponds to TRBD1 (6 bases). CDR3 in amino acids: CASSLDRFETQYF. CDR3 sequence (DNA): TGTGCCAGCAGCTTAGACAGGTTTGAGACCCAGTACTTC.